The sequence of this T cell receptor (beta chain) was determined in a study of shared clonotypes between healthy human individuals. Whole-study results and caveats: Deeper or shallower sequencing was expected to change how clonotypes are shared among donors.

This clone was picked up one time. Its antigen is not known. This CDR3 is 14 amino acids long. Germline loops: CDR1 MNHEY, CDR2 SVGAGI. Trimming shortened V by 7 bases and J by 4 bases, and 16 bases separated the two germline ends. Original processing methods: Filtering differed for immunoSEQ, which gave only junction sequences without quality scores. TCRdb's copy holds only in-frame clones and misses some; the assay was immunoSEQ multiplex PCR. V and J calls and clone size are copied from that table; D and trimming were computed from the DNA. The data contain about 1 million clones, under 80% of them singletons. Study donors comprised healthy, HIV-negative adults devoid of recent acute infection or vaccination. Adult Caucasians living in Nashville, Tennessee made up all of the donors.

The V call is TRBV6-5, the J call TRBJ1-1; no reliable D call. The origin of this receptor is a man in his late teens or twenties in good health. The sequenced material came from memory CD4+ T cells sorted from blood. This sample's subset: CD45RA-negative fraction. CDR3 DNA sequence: TGTGCCAGCACCTTAGACACGGCGGGCACTGAAGCTTTCTTT. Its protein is CASTLDTAGTEAFF.